This T cell receptor (beta chain) was profiled in a study of cytomegalovirus exposure and HLA in healthy donors. Overall study context: HLA-typed donors were the source of roughly 80 million unique TCRs held in an early data release.

Findings of the study overall: It was reportedly the case that the classifier diagnosed cytomegalovirus status with high specificity and sensitivity.

About this clone itself: Its target is unknown.

The V end lost 3 bases, the J end lost 0 bases, and 9 bases lay between the germline ends. The V gene's germline CDR1 is LNHDA and CDR2 SQIVND (reference sequence). The CDR3 has 14 residues. The PCR ran on 60 Vbeta and 13 Jbeta primers. Assay used: immunoSEQ multiplex PCR; TCRdb lists only in-frame clones, some missing. The sample contains over 75,000 clones, under 75% of which appear only once. The rearrangement joins TRBV19 to TRBJ2-7, with D tentatively TRBD1 (5 bases). This clonotype was sampled from a human donor in good health. The sequenced material came from PBMCs. The CDR3: CASSISGPSYEQYF. CDR3 DNA sequence: TGTGCCAGTAGTATTTCAGGGCCCTCCTACGAGCAGTACTTC. Drawing the rest from reference TRBV19 and TRBJ2-7, the complete variable domain is DGGITQSPKYLFRKEGQNVTLSCEQNLNHDAMYWYRQDPGQGLRLIYYSQIVNDFQKGDIAEGYSVSREKKESFPLTVTSAQKNPTAFYLCASSISGPSYEQYFGPGTRLTVT.